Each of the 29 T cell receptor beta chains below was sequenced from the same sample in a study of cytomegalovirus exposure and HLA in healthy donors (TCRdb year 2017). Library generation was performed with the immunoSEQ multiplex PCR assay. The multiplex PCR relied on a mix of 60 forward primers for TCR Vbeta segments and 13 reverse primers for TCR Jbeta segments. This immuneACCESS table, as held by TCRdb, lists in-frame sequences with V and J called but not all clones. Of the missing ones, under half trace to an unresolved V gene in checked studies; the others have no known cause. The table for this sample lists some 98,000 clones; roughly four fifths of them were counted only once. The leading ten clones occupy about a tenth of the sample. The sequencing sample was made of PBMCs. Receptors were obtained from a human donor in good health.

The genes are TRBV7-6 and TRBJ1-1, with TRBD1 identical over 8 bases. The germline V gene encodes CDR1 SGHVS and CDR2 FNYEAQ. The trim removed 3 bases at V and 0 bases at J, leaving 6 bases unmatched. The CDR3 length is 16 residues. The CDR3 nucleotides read TGTGCCAGCAGCTTCGGACAGGGAGCCTTGAACACTGAAGCTTTCTTT. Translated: CASSFGQGALNTEAFF. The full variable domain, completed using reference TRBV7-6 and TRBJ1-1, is GAGVSQSPRYKVTKRGQDVALRCDPISGHVSLYWYRQALGQGPEFLTYFNYEAQQDKSGLPNDRFSAERPEGSISTLTIQRTEQRDSAMYRCASSFGQGALNTEAFFGQGTRLTVV.

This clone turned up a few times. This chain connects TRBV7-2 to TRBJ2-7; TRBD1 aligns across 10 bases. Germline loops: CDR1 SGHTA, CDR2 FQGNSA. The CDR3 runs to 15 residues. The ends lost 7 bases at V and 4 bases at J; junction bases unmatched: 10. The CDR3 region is CASTKPGQGTYEQYF. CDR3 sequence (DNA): TGTGCCAGCACCAAACCGGGACAGGGGACGTACGAGCAGTACTTC.

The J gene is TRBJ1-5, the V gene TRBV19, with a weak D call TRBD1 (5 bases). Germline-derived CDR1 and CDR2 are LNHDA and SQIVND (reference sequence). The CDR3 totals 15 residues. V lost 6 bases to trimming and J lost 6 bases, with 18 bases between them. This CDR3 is CASRGVSGGGQPQHF. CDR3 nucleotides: TGTGCCAGTAGGGGCGTGTCGGGGGGGGGTCAGCCCCAGCATTTT.

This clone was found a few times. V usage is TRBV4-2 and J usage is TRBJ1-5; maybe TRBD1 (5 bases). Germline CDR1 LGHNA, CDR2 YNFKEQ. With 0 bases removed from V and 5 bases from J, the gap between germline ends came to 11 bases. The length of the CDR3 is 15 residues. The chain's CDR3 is CASSQEGSGDQPQHF. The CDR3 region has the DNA TGTGCCAGCAGCCAAGAGGGGTCGGGGGATCAGCCCCAGCATTTT.

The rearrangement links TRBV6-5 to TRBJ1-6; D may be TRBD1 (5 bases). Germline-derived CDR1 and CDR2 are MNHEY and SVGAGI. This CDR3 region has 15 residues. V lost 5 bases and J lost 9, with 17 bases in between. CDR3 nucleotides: TGTGCCAGCAGTACGGGGGGGGTTCCCTCTTCACCCCTCCACTTT. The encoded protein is CASSTGGVPSSPLHF.

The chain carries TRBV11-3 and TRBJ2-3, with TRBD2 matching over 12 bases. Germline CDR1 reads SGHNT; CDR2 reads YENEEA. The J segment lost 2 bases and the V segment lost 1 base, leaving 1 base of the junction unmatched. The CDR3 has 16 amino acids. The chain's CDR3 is CASSLGTSGDTDTQYF. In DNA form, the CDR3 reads TGTGCCAGCAGCTTAGGGACTAGCGGGGACACAGATACGCAGTATTTT.

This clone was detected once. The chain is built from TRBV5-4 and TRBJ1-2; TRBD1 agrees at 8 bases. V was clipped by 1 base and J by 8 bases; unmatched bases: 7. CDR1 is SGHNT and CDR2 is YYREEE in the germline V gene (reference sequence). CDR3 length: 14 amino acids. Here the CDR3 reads CASSLNQGAGGYTF. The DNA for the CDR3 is TGTGCCAGCAGCTTGAACCAGGGGGCTGGGGGCTACACCTTC.

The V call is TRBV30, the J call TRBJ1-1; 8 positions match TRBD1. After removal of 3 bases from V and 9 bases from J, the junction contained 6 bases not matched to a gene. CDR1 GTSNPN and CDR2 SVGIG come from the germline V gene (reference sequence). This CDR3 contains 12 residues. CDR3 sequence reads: CAWSLQGVQAFF. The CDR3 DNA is TGTGCCTGGAGCTTACAGGGGGTTCAAGCTTTCTTT.

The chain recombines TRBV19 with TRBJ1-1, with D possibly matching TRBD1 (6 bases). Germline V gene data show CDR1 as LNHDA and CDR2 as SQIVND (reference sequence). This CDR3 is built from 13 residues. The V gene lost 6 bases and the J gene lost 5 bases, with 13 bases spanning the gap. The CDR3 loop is CASRTHTGTEAFF. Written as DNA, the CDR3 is TGTGCCAGTAGGACCCACACAGGGACTGAAGCTTTCTTT.

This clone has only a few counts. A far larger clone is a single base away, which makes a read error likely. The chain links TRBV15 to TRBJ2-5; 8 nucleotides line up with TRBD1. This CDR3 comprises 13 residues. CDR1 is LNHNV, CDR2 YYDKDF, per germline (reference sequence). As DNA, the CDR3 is TGTGCCTCCAGCAGTACAGGGGGTGAGACCCAGTACTTC. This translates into CASSSTGGETQYF.

In DNA form, the CDR3 reads TGCGCCAGCAGCTTATGGGGGGACAATCAGCCCCAGCATTTT. Residues: CASSLWGDNQPQHF. The chain couples TRBV5-1 to TRBJ1-5, with a weak D call TRBD1 (5 bases). The CDR3 runs 14 residues. The germline V gene has CDR1 SGHRS and CDR2 YFSETQ. V gave up 2 bases and J gave up 3 bases, with 9 bases separating them.

The CDR3 DNA reads TGCACCAGCAGCACGCCTAGCGGGAGAAGCAATGAGCAGTTCTTC. The encoded protein is CTSSTPSGRSNEQFF. The rearrangement joins TRBV1 to TRBJ2-1; the D call TRBD2 from the table was never checked on the DNA. TRBV1 is designated a pseudogene. The CDR3 is 15 residues long.

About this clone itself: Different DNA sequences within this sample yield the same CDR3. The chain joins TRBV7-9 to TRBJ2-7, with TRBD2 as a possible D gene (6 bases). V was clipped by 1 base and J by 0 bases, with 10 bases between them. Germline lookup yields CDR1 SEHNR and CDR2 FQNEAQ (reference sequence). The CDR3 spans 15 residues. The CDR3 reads CASSLGGGTSYEQYF. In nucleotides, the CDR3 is TGTGCCAGCAGCTTAGGTGGCGGGACCTCCTACGAGCAGTACTTC.

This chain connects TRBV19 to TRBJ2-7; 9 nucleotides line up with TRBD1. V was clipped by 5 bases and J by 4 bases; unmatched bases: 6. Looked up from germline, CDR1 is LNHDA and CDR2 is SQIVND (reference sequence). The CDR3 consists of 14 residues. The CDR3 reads CASSWGQGSYEQYF. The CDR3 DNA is TGTGCCAGTAGTTGGGGACAGGGTTCGTACGAGCAGTACTTC.

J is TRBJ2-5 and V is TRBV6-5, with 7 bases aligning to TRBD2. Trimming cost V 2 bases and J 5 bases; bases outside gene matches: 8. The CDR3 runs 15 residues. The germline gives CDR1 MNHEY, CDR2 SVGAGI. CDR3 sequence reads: CASSYGGRVGETQYF. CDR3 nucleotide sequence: TGTGCCAGCAGTTACGGTGGGAGGGTCGGTGAGACCCAGTACTTC.

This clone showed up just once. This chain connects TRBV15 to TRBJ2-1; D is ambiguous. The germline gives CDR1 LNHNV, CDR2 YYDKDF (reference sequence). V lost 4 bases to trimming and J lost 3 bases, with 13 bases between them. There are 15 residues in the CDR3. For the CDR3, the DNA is TGTGCCACCAGCAAACTCCTAACCGGCTACAATGAGCAGTTCTTC. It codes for CATSKLLTGYNEQFF.

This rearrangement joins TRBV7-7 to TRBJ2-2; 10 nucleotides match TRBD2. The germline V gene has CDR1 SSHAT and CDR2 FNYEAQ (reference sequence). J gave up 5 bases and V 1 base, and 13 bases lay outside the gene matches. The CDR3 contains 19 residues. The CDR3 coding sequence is TGTGCCAGCAGCTTAGTTCCCTCCCCTAGCGGGAGAATAACCGGGGAGCTGTTTTTT. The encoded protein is CASSLVPSPSGRITGELFF. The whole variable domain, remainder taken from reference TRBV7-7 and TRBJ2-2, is GAGVSQSPRYKVTKRGQDVTLRCDPISSHATLYWYQQALGQGPEFLTYFNYEAQPDKSGLPSDRFSAERPEGSISTLTIQRTEQRDSAMYRCASSLVPSPSGRITGELFFGEGSRLTVL.

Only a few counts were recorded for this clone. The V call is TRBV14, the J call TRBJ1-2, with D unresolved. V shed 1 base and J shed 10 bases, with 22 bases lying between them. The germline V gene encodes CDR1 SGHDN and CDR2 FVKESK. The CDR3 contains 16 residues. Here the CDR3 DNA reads TGTGCCAGCAGCCAAGTGGGTCCGTGGAGGGATAGCGACTACACCTTC. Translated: CASSQVGPWRDSDYTF.

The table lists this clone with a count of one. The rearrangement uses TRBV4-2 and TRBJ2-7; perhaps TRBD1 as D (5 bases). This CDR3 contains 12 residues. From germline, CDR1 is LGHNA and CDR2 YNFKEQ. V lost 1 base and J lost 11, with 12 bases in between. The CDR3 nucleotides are TGTGCCAGCAGCCAAGGTGCAGGGTCAAAGTACTTC. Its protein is CASSQGAGSKYF.

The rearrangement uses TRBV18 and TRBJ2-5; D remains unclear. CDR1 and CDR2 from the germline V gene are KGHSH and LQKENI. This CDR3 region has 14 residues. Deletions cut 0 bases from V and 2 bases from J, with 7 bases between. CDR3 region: CASSPPEQQETQYF. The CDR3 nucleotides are TGTGCCAGCTCACCACCGGAACAGCAAGAGACCCAGTACTTC. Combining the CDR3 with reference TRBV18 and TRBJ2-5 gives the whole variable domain NAGVMQNPRHLVRRRGQEARLRCSPMKGHSHVYWYRQLPEEGLKFMVYLQKENIIDESGMPKERFSAEFPKEGPSILRIQQVVRGDSAAYFCASSPPEQQETQYFGPGTRLLVL.

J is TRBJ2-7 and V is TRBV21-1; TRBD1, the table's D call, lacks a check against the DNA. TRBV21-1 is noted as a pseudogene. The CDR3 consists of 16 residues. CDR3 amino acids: CASSKGTQGAFYEQYF. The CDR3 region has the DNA TGTGCCAGCAGCAAAGGAACCCAGGGGGCGTTTTACGAGCAGTACTTC.

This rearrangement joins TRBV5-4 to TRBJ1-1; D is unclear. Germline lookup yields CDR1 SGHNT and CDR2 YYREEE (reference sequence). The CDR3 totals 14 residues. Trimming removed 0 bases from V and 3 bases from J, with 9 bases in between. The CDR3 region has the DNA TGTGCCAGCAGCTTGGGCTCACGGGACACTGAAGCTTTCTTT. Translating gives CASSLGSRDTEAFF.

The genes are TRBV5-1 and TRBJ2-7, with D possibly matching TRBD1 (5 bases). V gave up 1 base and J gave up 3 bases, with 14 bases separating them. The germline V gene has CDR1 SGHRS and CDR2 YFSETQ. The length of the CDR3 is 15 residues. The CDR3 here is CASSLLSGLIYEQYF. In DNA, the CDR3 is TGCGCCAGCAGCTTGTTGTCAGGGCTGATCTACGAGCAGTACTTC.

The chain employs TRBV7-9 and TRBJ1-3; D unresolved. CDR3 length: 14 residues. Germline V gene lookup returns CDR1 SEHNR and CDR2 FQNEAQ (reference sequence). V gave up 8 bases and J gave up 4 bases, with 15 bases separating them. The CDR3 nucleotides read TGTGCCAGCTCCACCCCGGGAACCGGAAACACCATATATTTT. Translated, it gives CASSTPGTGNTIYF.

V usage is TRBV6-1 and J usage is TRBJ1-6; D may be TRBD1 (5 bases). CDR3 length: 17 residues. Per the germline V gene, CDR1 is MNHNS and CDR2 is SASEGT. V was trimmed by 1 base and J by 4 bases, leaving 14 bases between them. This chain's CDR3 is CASSEVSAGTYNSPLHF. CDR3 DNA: TGTGCCAGCAGTGAAGTTTCCGCAGGGACTTATAATTCACCCCTCCACTTT.

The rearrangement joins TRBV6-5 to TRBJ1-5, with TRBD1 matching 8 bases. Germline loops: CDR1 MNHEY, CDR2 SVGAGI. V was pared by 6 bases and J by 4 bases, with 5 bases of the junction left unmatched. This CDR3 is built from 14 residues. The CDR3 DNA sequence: TGTGCCAGCAGGACAGGGGTGGGTAATCAGCCCCAGCATTTT. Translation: CASRTGVGNQPQHF.

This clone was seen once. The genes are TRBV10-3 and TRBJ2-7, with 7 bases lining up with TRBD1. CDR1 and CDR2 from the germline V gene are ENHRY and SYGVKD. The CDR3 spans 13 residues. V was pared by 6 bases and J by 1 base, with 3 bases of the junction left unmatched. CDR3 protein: CAISRQGSYEQYF. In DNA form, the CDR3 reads TGTGCCATCAGCCGACAGGGATCCTACGAGCAGTACTTC.

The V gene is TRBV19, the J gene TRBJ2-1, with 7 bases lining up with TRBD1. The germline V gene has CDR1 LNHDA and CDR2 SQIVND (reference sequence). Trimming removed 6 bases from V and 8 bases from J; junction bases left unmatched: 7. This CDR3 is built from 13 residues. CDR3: CASSDRVGDEQFF. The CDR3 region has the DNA TGTGCCAGTAGCGACAGGGTTGGGGATGAGCAGTTCTTC.

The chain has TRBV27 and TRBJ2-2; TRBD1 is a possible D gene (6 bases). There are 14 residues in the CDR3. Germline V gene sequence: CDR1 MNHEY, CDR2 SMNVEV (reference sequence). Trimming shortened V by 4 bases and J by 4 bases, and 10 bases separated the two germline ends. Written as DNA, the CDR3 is TGTGCCAGCAGTTCACAGGGTAGCACCGGGGAGCTGTTTTTT. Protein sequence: CASSSQGSTGELFF.